This paragraph covers one TCR beta chain sequence. Its antigen is currently unknown. Per germline, CDR1 DFQATT and CDR2 SNEGSKA (reference sequence). With 0 bases removed from V and 0 bases from J, the gap between germline ends came to 12 bases. The CDR3 has 16 residues. The data are from a study of post-analysis software for immune sequencing data. Overall study context: Clinical courses comprised relapsing-remitting, secondary progressive and progressive-relapsing multiple sclerosis.

Researchers reported that TCR beta cDNA libraries carried unique molecular identifiers. There were 1 to 10 million T cells, and 450,000 to 550,000 cDNA molecules came from them. In TCRdb, the PCR reads were re-called with MiXCR into one record per CDR3 protein. In the table there are about half a million distinct CDR3 sequences, around 40% of which are singletons. Study-wide results and limits: Analysis by F measure revealed that same-batch samples clustered strongly together. About five TRBV segments were more frequent in patients than controls; TRBV5-6, TRBV5-1 and TRBV20-1 belonged to this group. Significantly lower normalized Chao1 diversity was found in patients with multiple sclerosis relative to controls.

This TCR came from a girl under 18 with multiple sclerosis. This chain uses TRBV20-1 with TRBJ1-5; the D gene is possibly TRBD1 (5 bases). Source material: blood. The CDR3 DNA is TGCAGTGCTAGAGAATCCCCAGGGTATAGCAATCAGCCCCAGCATTTT. The encoded protein is CSARESPGYSNQPQHF.